The source of this TCR beta chain is a study of neurological immune-mediated disorders. Whole-study findings and limits: Sharing of CDR3 amino acid sequences among expanded clones across subjects was absent, suggesting private repertoires in all groups. Patients with HTLV-1-associated myelopathy had the highest level of TCR clonal expansion, whereas patients with multiple sclerosis had the lowest level, falling beneath the level found in healthy controls. Among 34 multiple sclerosis patients, 18 had repertoires that phylogenetic grouping placed in one related-CDR3 cluster, a possible signature.

Germline lookup yields CDR1 DFQATT and CDR2 SNEGSKA (reference sequence). Trimming removed 0 bases at V and 2 bases at J, with 12 bases between. This CDR3 contains 15 residues. About this clonotype itself: The target antigen is unknown.

Synthesis of cDNA used 5'RACE (with 10-nucleotide random UMIs). TCRdb re-called the 5' RACE reads with MiXCR, one entry per CDR3 protein. The data contain 40,000 to 50,000 distinct CDR3 sequences, over 2% of them seen just once; the ten biggest clones take up roughly an eighth. The chain links TRBV20-1 to TRBJ2-3; no clear D. The TCR originated in a man under 40 with multiple sclerosis. The sample taken for sequencing was PBMCs. CDR3 sequence (DNA): TGCAGTGCTAGAGATGAGACCAAATACACAGATACGCAGTATTTT. It yields the protein CSARDETKYTDTQYF.